The 8 T cell receptor beta chains given below trace back to one sample, sequenced in a study of HIV-infected patients and healthy controls. Reverse transcription used approximately 500 ng RNA and constant-region primers for alpha and beta. Alpha and beta chain libraries were made separately by chain-specific third strand synthesis with multiplexing indices. TCRdb re-derived calls from the 5' RACE reads in MiXCR, one entry per CDR3 protein. The sample carries some 8,100 distinct CDR3 sequences, 6% to 8% recorded once. Roughly three months, about 14 weeks, into antiretroviral therapy, follow-up blood was collected. No cell fractionation was done, so the repertoire covers all unsorted peripheral blood T cells. The source was blood, collected during antiretroviral therapy. The receptors here all came from an adult with HIV infection.

This clonotype has ten or more counts. The library was prepared for alpha chains; this beta chain is a stray read, so its frequency means little. The rearrangement uses TRBV7-9 and TRBJ2-1; D gene unclear. The CDR3 is made up of 15 amino acids. CDR1 SEHNR and CDR2 FQNEAQ come from the germline V gene (reference sequence). V was clipped by 3 bases and J by 6 bases, with 15 bases between them. In DNA, the CDR3 is TGTGCCAGCAGCTTCGTCTTCGGACGGATCAATGAGCAGTTCTTC. Amino acids: CASSFVFGRINEQFF. The full variable domain, its missing parts supplied by reference TRBV7-9 and TRBJ2-1, is DTGVSQNPRHKITKRGQNVTFRCDPISEHNRLYWYRQTLGQGPEFLTYFQNEAQLEKSRLLSDRFSAERPKGSFSTLEIQRTEQGDSAMYLCASSFVFGRINEQFFGPGTRLTVL.

By sample share, this clonotype is medium-sized (0.01 to 0.1%). Within a library made for alpha chains, this beta chain is off target, and its count is uninformative. This chain joins TRBV29-1 and TRBJ2-1; D is unresolved. Trimming took off 3 bases at V and 0 bases at J, with 12 bases between the two ends. CDR1 and CDR2 (germline): SQVTM, ANQGSEA. The CDR3 covers 15 residues. The chain's CDR3 is CSVEPESSSYNEQFF. DNA of the CDR3: TGCAGCGTTGAGCCGGAGAGTTCCTCCTACAATGAGCAGTTCTTC.

This clonotype is labeled as medium-sized. This beta chain is an unintended read in a library built for alpha chains; its size means little. The CDR3 sequence is CASSQLAGNSYEQYF. CDR3 in DNA: TGCGCCAGCAGCCAACTAGCGGGTAACTCCTACGAGCAGTACTTC. The V call is TRBV4-1, the J call TRBJ2-7; the match to TRBD2 covers 8 bases. The J segment lost 0 bases and the V segment lost 2 bases, leaving 3 bases of the junction unmatched. The CDR3 loop spans 15 amino acids. The germline CDR1 and CDR2 sequences are MGHRA and YSYEKL.

This clonotype has at least ten counts. This beta chain is a stray sequence in a library constructed for alpha chains; its clone size is not meaningful. This rearrangement joins TRBV12-3 or TRBV12-4 to TRBJ2-5; 8 nucleotides agree with TRBD2. Losses at the gene ends were 6 bases for V and 1 base for J; bases not matched to a gene: 4. There are 14 residues in the CDR3. The CDR3 DNA reads TGTGCCAGCAGGCAACTAGCGGCCCAAGAGACCCAGTACTTC. Translated: CASRQLAAQETQYF.

This clonotype was found many times. This beta chain is an off-target read within a library intended for alpha chains, so its frequency means little. The chain recombines TRBV2 with TRBJ2-2; 10 bases map to TRBD1. The CDR3 loop spans 15 amino acids. V was pared by 8 bases and J by 6 bases, with 9 bases of the junction left unmatched. Looked up from germline, CDR1 is SNHLY and CDR2 is FYNNEI. For the CDR3, the DNA is TGTGCCAGCCTCGACCGGGACAGGGGACCCGGGGAGCTGTTTTTT. This translates into CASLDRDRGPGELFF.

In the case of this clonotype: A read error may be the cause here, since a much bigger clone is one base away. For a library built for alpha chains, this beta chain is a stray read; little rests on its size. J is TRBJ2-2 and V is TRBV29-1; no reliable D call. The CDR3 has 13 amino acids. The ends were cut back, 3 bases at V and 0 bases at J, with 5 bases in the middle. Germline loops: CDR1 SQVTM, CDR2 ANQGSEA. The DNA for the CDR3 is TGCAGCGTTGAGGAAGCGAACACCGGGGAGCTGTTTTTT. Translation: CSVEEANTGELFF.

This clonotype was seen repeatedly, ten times or more. This beta chain is an off-target read within a library intended for alpha chains, so its frequency means little. The V gene is TRBV10-3, the J gene TRBJ2-3; the D gene is possibly TRBD2 (7 bases). V lost 6 bases to trimming and J lost 4 bases, with 14 bases between them. Germline V gene lookup returns CDR1 ENHRY and CDR2 SYGVKD. The CDR3 sequence is 14 residues long. The CDR3 region has the DNA TGTGCCATCAGGCGAAAAGGGGGGGCAGATACGCAGTATTTT. As protein: CAIRRKGGADTQYF.

This clonotype was recorded at least ten times. Within a library made for alpha chains, this beta chain is off target, and its count is uninformative. J is TRBJ2-5 and V is TRBV20-1, with 13 bases that match TRBD2. V was pared by 0 bases and J by 2 bases, with 12 bases of the junction left unmatched. Germline values: CDR1 DFQATT, CDR2 SNEGSKA (reference sequence). This CDR3 has 19 amino acids. Here the CDR3 DNA reads TGCAGTGCTAGAGATGAGTTGCCCGGGACTAGCGGGATTCAAGAGACCCAGTACTTC. Protein product: CSARDELPGTSGIQETQYF.